These 5 T cell receptor beta chains came from one sample sequenced in a study of T cell responses to AZD1222 COVID-19 vaccine. Data came from immunoSEQ multiplex PCR; TCRdb stores just in-frame clones and leaves some out. The sample consists of 130,000 or so clones, 90% to 95% of them appearing once. The input for sequencing was peripheral blood, taken on day 0 of AZD1222 vaccination. The receptors derive from an adult in good health.

CDR3 amino acids: CASSQSTGQLDRGRRNTIYF. CDR3 DNA: TGTGCCAGCAGCCAATCCACAGGGCAGTTGGATCGGGGCCGAAGAAACACCATATATTTT. V usage is TRBV16 and J usage is TRBJ1-3, with D perhaps matching TRBD1 (6 bases). CDR3 length: 20 residues. CDR1 KGHSY and CDR2 FQNENV come from the germline V gene. Trimming cost V 0 bases and J 5 bases, with 26 bases left between them. Combining the CDR3 with reference TRBV16 and TRBJ1-3 gives the whole variable domain GEEVAQTPKHLVRGEGQKAKLYCAPIKGHSYVFWYQQVLKNEFKFLISFQNENVFDETGMPKERFSAKCLPNSPCSLEIQATKLEDSAVYFCASSQSTGQLDRGRRNTIYFGEGSWLTVV.

The chain uses TRBV10-1 and TRBJ1-1; tentatively, D is TRBD1 (6 bases). The length of the CDR3 is 15 residues. The V and J ends lost 2 bases and 1 base respectively, with 11 bases between them. The germline V gene encodes CDR1 WNHNN and CDR2 SYGVQD (reference sequence). The CDR3 DNA is TGCGCCAGCAGTGAGAGCGAGGGGGGGAACACTGAAGCTTTCTTT. Its protein is CASSESEGGNTEAFF.

This rearrangement joins TRBV7-9 to TRBJ2-1; 11 positions agree with TRBD1. The V gene end was trimmed by 5 bases and the J gene end by 8 bases; junction bases not matched to a gene: 20. Germline V gene sequence: CDR1 SEHNR, CDR2 FQNEAQ (reference sequence). The CDR3 has 19 amino acids. The CDR3 DNA is TGTGCCAGCAGCGGACAGGGGGCGTCGGCGGTTCAAGGTCACGATGAGCAGTTCTTC. This codes for CASSGQGASAVQGHDEQFF.

This clone has a handful of counts. The rearrangement joins TRBV5-5 to TRBJ2-7, with a tentative D call TRBD2 (6 bases). V lost 6 bases and J 6 bases, leaving 16 bases between the germline ends. Germline assignment: CDR1 SGHKS and CDR2 YYEKEE (reference sequence). The length of the CDR3 is 13 residues. CDR3 residues: CASNLGTSFEQYF. The CDR3 DNA sequence: TGTGCCAGCAACCTAGGGACTTCTTTCGAGCAGTACTTC.

The rearrangement uses TRBV15 and TRBJ2-1; unclear D gene. Trimming shortened V by 1 base and J by 9 bases, and 7 bases separated the two germline ends. The CDR3 extends over 12 amino acids. Germline lookup yields CDR1 LNHNV and CDR2 YYDKDF (reference sequence). The CDR3 bases are TGTGCCACCAGCAGAGTCGTCAGTGAGCAGTTCTTC. This codes for CATSRVVSEQFF.